The subject of this entry is one TCR beta chain. Between the trimmed V and J ends, which lost 5 bases and 7 bases, there was a span of 11 bases. Looked up from germline, CDR1 is DFQATT and CDR2 is SNEGSKA (reference sequence). The CDR3 length is 11 residues. The source of the sample is a study of T-cell reconstitution after alpha-beta-depleted transplantation in children. Preparing the TCRbeta library involved the use of unique molecular identifiers. MiXCR, run by TCRdb on the PCR reads, gives a single entry per CDR3 protein. The sample contains approximately 400,000 distinct CDR3 sequences, roughly a tenth of which appear only once.

Source: PBMCs from the stem cell graft donor, taken from the stem cell graft. This TCR was sampled from a human donor who donated a stem cell graft to a child with acute myeloid leukemia. The V call is TRBV20-1, the J call TRBJ2-5, with no clear D. CDR3 sequence (DNA): TGCAGTGCTGCCATAACGGGGACCCAGTACTTC. Translation gives CSAAITGTQYF.